The 15 T cell receptor beta chains below were found in one sample sequenced in a study of blood T cell repertoires in COVID-19. Data came from immunoSEQ multiplex PCR; TCRdb stores just in-frame clones and leaves some out. This sample has about 74,000 clones, with 70% to 90% found just once. Sequences were obtained from peripheral blood. These receptors were obtained from a woman of 80 years or more with active or convalescent COVID-19.

The rearrangement joins TRBV4-3 to TRBJ2-7; the D is unclear. The germline V gene has CDR1 LGHNA and CDR2 YSLEER. The CDR3 is 13 amino acids. The germline V and J ends were trimmed by 1 base and 4 bases, with 8 bases remaining between them. DNA for the CDR3: TGCGCCAGCAGCCAAGGTCTCAGATACGAGCAGTACTTC. Translation gives CASSQGLRYEQYF.

The genes are TRBV5-4 and TRBJ2-1; 8 bases match TRBD2. After removal of 4 bases from V and 6 bases from J, the junction contained 9 bases not matched to a gene. The CDR3 spans 15 residues. Germline V gene lookup returns CDR1 SGHNT and CDR2 YYREEE (reference sequence). The CDR3 protein is CASSHGGGPGNEQFF. The CDR3 bases are TGTGCCAGCAGCCACGGGGGGGGGCCGGGCAATGAGCAGTTCTTC.

Written as DNA, the CDR3 is TGTGCCAGCAGCTTATATTCTAGCACAGATACGCAGTATTTT. Residues: CASSLYSSTDTQYF. The J gene is TRBJ2-3, the V gene TRBV7-2; unclear D gene. V lost 2 bases and J lost 0, with 6 bases in between. The CDR3 sequence is 14 residues long. Per germline, CDR1 SGHTA and CDR2 FQGNSA.

This clone appeared a single time. The rearrangement joins TRBV9 to TRBJ1-1, with a tentative D call TRBD1 (6 bases). Germline lookup yields CDR1 SGDLS and CDR2 YYNGEE. There are 16 residues in the CDR3. Trimming pared 3 bases from V and 2 bases from J, leaving 17 bases between. This CDR3 reads CASSATGSGANTEAFF. The CDR3, as DNA: TGTGCCAGCAGCGCGACAGGCTCAGGGGCTAACACTGAAGCTTTCTTT.

The chain recombines TRBV5-1 with TRBJ1-3; 7 bases are a match to TRBD1. Trimming removed 1 base from V and 3 bases from J; junction bases left unmatched: 1. Germline assignment: CDR1 SGHRS and CDR2 YFSETQ. There are 14 residues in the CDR3. Here the CDR3 reads CASSLQGDGNTIYF. The CDR3 nucleotides are TGCGCCAGCAGCTTGCAGGGGGATGGAAACACCATATATTTT.

The chain uses TRBV7-2 and TRBJ1-4; D is ambiguous. CDR1 is SGHTA, CDR2 FQGNSA, per germline. This CDR3 is 13 amino acids long. Deletions cut 5 bases from V and 6 bases from J, with 10 bases between. CDR3 residues: CASSLNADEKLFF. DNA of the CDR3: TGTGCCAGCAGCCTCAATGCGGATGAAAAACTGTTTTTT.

The CDR3 protein is CASSISRTPGGYTF. The CDR3, as DNA: TGTGCCAGTAGTATTTCTCGGACACCCGGGGGCTACACCTTC. V gene TRBV19 combines with J gene TRBJ1-2, with D perhaps TRBD1 (5 bases). Trimming removed 3 bases from V and 8 bases from J, with 16 bases in between. The length of the CDR3 is 14 residues. The V gene's germline CDR1 is LNHDA and CDR2 SQIVND (reference sequence).

The table lists this clone with a count of one. V is TRBV5-1 and J is TRBJ1-1, with TRBD1 identical over 8 bases. V shed 3 bases and J 1 base; nucleotides not matched to a gene: 2. The CDR3 contains 14 residues. The germline gives CDR1 SGHRS, CDR2 YFSETQ. The CDR3 protein is CASSSQGANTEAFF. Written as DNA, the CDR3 is TGCGCCAGCAGCTCCCAGGGGGCGAACACTGAAGCTTTCTTT.

The V gene is TRBV5-1, the J gene TRBJ2-7; 12 nucleotides align to TRBD2. The CDR3 length is 18 residues. The germline V gene has CDR1 SGHRS and CDR2 YFSETQ. With V trimmed by 4 bases and J by 4 bases, 15 bases remained unmatched. The CDR3 DNA reads as TGCGCCAGCAGCCCCGGACTAGCGGGGACCCTCAACATATACGAGCAGTACTTC. Translated: CASSPGLAGTLNIYEQYF.

The chain combines TRBV6-2 or TRBV6-3 with TRBJ1-2; 9 nucleotides match TRBD1. The CDR3 length is 14 residues. Trimming at V came to 6 bases and at J to 2 bases, leaving 4 bases not matched to a gene. CDR1 and CDR2 from the germline V gene are MNHEY and SVGEGT. In DNA, the CDR3 is TGTGCCAGCAGCATTGGGACAGGGAACTATGGCTACACCTTC. Amino acids: CASSIGTGNYGYTF.

This clone was detected only once. This chain links TRBV19 with TRBJ2-1, with D tentatively TRBD1 (5 bases). The CDR3 has 13 residues. The germline CDR1 and CDR2 sequences are LNHDA and SQIVND (reference sequence). The V gene lost 3 bases and the J gene lost 6 bases, with 9 bases spanning the gap. The CDR3 DNA reads TGTGCCAGTAGTATGACAGAAGGCAATGAGCAGTTCTTC. It is translated as CASSMTEGNEQFF.

The chain recombines TRBV10-3 with TRBJ2-3, with D maybe TRBD2 (6 bases). This CDR3 is built from 17 residues. Looked up from germline, CDR1 is ENHRY and CDR2 is SYGVKD. The V end was cut by 8 bases, the J end by 0 bases, with 21 bases between. The CDR3 region has the DNA TGTGCCATCGGTCCTTCCGGACTAACCACTAGCACAGATACGCAGTATTTT. It codes for CAIGPSGLTTSTDTQYF.

This chain joins TRBV7-2 and TRBJ1-4, with a possible D match to TRBD1 (5 bases). The V and J ends lost 5 bases and 11 bases respectively, with 21 bases between them. Per germline, CDR1 SGHTA and CDR2 FQGNSA. This CDR3 contains 15 residues. The chain's CDR3 is CASSANLLTGGKLFF. CDR3 DNA sequence: TGTGCCAGCAGCGCCAACCTCTTAACAGGAGGGAAACTGTTTTTT. Using reference TRBV7-2 and TRBJ1-4 for the parts outside the CDR3, the full variable domain is GAGVSQSPSNKVTEKGKDVELRCDPISGHTALYWYRQSLGQGLEFLIYFQGNSAPDKSGLPSDRFSAERTGGSVSTLTIQRTQQEDSAVYLCASSANLLTGGKLFFGSGTQLSVL.

V gene TRBV5-5 combines with J gene TRBJ2-1; D is unresolved. Germline values: CDR1 SGHKS, CDR2 YYEKEE (reference sequence). Between the trimmed V and J ends, which lost 1 base and 0 bases, there was a span of 8 bases. This CDR3 has 15 residues. The CDR3 DNA is TGTGCCAGCAGCTTGAGCGCGAGCTCCTACAATGAGCAGTTCTTC. Its translation: CASSLSASSYNEQFF.

V usage is TRBV25-1 and J usage is TRBJ1-1; D may be TRBD1 (6 bases). CDR3 length equals 12 residues. The V gene lost 6 bases and the J gene lost 13 bases, with 18 bases spanning the gap. CDR1 is MGHDK, CDR2 SYGVNS, per germline. The chain's CDR3 is CASREGSRGVFF. The CDR3 DNA reads as TGTGCCAGCAGAGAGGGTAGCAGGGGCGTTTTCTTT.